This passage covers 25 T cell receptor beta chains from one sample sequenced in a study of glioma-infiltrating T cells after dendritic cell vaccination. Time point: after dendritic cell vaccination, including at tumor progression/relapse. Method: immunoSEQ multiplex PCR; TCRdb's copy keeps in-frame clones and lacks some. This sample has about 99,000 clones, with 65% to 85% found just once. This specimen was blood, taken after dendritic cell vaccination. The receptors originated from a human donor with glioblastoma.

CDR3 sequence: CASSPSTGASWGYTF. In DNA, the CDR3 is TGTGCCAGCTCACCATCGACTGGGGCCTCTTGGGGCTACACCTTC. The chain combines TRBV18 with TRBJ1-2; tentatively, D is TRBD1 (5 bases). The CDR3 has 15 amino acids. Trimming removed 2 bases from V and 8 bases from J, with 18 bases in between. CDR1 KGHSH and CDR2 LQKENI come from the germline V gene.

This clone showed up just once. The V gene is TRBV6-6, the J gene TRBJ1-1, with D hard to call. CDR3 length equals 12 residues. The germline V gene encodes CDR1 MNHNY and CDR2 SVGAGI (reference sequence). With 7 bases removed from V and 3 bases from J, the gap between germline ends came to 9 bases. The CDR3, as DNA: TGTGCCAGCACCCCACGGTACACTGAAGCTTTCTTT. Encoded protein: CASTPRYTEAFF.

This rearrangement joins TRBV5-1 to TRBJ2-7; D is possibly TRBD1 (6 bases). This CDR3 is built from 13 residues. With 0 bases removed from V and 3 bases from J, the gap between germline ends came to 7 bases. Germline lookup yields CDR1 SGHRS and CDR2 YFSETQ. CDR3 amino acids: CASSLATGYEQYF. The CDR3 region has the DNA TGCGCCAGCAGCTTGGCGACAGGCTACGAGCAGTACTTC.

V is TRBV18 and J is TRBJ1-5; 8 nucleotides line up with TRBD1. Unmatched junction bases numbered 3, after V lost 4 bases and J lost 4 bases. The V gene's germline CDR1 is KGHSH and CDR2 LQKENI. The CDR3 runs to 14 residues. The chain's CDR3 is CASSQGQVNQPQHF. The CDR3, as DNA: TGTGCCAGCTCACAGGGACAGGTGAATCAGCCCCAGCATTTT.

V is TRBV5-1 and J is TRBJ2-7, with 7 nucleotides matching TRBD2. The J segment lost 2 bases and the V segment lost 4 bases, leaving 9 bases of the junction unmatched. This CDR3 is built from 15 residues. Germline V lookup: CDR1 SGHRS, CDR2 YFSETQ. As DNA, the CDR3 is TGCGCCAGCAGCAGAGGCGGGGGTTCTGCCTACGAGCAGTACTTC. It encodes CASSRGGGSAYEQYF.

V gene TRBV19 combines with J gene TRBJ1-5; D gene ambiguous. Germline values: CDR1 LNHDA, CDR2 SQIVND (reference sequence). This CDR3 region has 13 residues. Between the trimmed V and J ends, which lost 2 bases and 4 bases, there was a span of 6 bases. CDR3: CASSISVNQPQHF. DNA of the CDR3: TGTGCCAGTAGTATATCAGTAAATCAGCCCCAGCATTTT. Filled out from reference TRBV19 and TRBJ1-5, the complete variable domain reads DGGITQSPKYLFRKEGQNVTLSCEQNLNHDAMYWYRQDPGQGLRLIYYSQIVNDFQKGDIAEGYSVSREKKESFPLTVTSAQKNPTAFYLCASSISVNQPQHFGDGTRLSIL.

This chain links TRBV7-9 with TRBJ1-1, with a weak D call TRBD1 (6 bases). Germline CDR1 and CDR2: SEHNR and FQNEAQ (reference sequence). Trimming cost V 5 bases and J 5 bases, with 15 bases left between them. The CDR3 consists of 14 residues. CDR3 amino acids: CASSTHRGGTEAFF. CDR3 DNA: TGTGCCAGCAGCACTCATAGGGGGGGTACTGAAGCTTTCTTT. Drawing the rest from reference TRBV7-9 and TRBJ1-1, the complete variable domain is DTGVSQNPRHKITKRGQNVTFRCDPISEHNRLYWYRQTLGQGPEFLTYFQNEAQLEKSRLLSDRFSAERPKGSFSTLEIQRTEQGDSAMYLCASSTHRGGTEAFFGQGTRLTVV.

The chain couples TRBV18 to TRBJ2-2, with TRBD1 as a possible D gene (6 bases). The V and J ends lost 2 bases and 0 bases respectively, with 19 bases between them. Germline-derived CDR1 and CDR2 are KGHSH and LQKENI. This CDR3 has 19 residues. CDR3 coding DNA: TGTGCCAGCTCACCATGGCCGTCTAGGGGGACCTCGAACACCGGGGAGCTGTTTTTT. Its protein is CASSPWPSRGTSNTGELFF.

The rearrangement links TRBV5-1 to TRBJ1-4; D is perhaps TRBD1 (5 bases). This CDR3 region has 13 residues. Trimming cost V 6 bases and J 8 bases, with 14 bases left between them. Germline CDR1 SGHRS, CDR2 YFSETQ. The DNA of the CDR3 is TGCGCCAGCAACCCGGGGGGGGAAGAAAAACTGTTTTTT. It translates to CASNPGGEEKLFF. Combining the CDR3 with reference TRBV5-1 and TRBJ1-4 gives the whole variable domain KAGVTQTPRYLIKTRGQQVTLSCSPISGHRSVSWYQQTPGQGLQFLFEYFSETQRNKGNFPGRFSGRQFSNSRSEMNVSTLELGDSALYLCASNPGGEEKLFFGSGTQLSVL.

The rearrangement joins TRBV7-6 to TRBJ2-7; D perhaps matches TRBD1 (5 bases). V lost 2 bases, J lost 3 bases, and 8 bases lay in between. The CDR3 contains 13 residues. Germline lookup yields CDR1 SGHVS and CDR2 FNYEAQ. CDR3 sequence (DNA): TGTGCCAGCAGCTTAAGCAGGGACTACGAGCAGTACTTC. Protein product: CASSLSRDYEQYF.

The gene calls are TRBV15 and TRBJ2-7, with 10 bases fitting TRBD2. This CDR3 has 15 amino acids. Germline loops: CDR1 LNHNV, CDR2 YYDKDF (reference sequence). Trimming removed 3 bases from V and 0 bases from J; junction bases left unmatched: 2. CDR3 DNA sequence: TGTGCCACCAGCAGTAGCGGGGGGTACTCCTACGAGCAGTACTTC. As protein: CATSSSGGYSYEQYF.

This chain links TRBV28 with TRBJ1-2, with 7 bases identical to TRBD1. CDR3 length: 12 residues. V dropped 9 bases and J dropped 4; count of bases not matched to a gene: 5. Germline V gives CDR1 MDHEN, CDR2 SYDVKM. The DNA for the CDR3 is TGTGCCAGTTGTGGACAGGTCTATGGCTACACCTTC. Protein product: CASCGQVYGYTF.

This chain connects TRBV2 to TRBJ1-5, with 10 bases matching TRBD1. The V segment lost 5 bases and the J segment 13 bases; nucleotides outside the gene matches: 14. CDR1 and CDR2 from the germline V gene are SNHLY and FYNNEI. This CDR3 contains 15 residues. The CDR3 sequence: CASSPLGTGAPLQHF. The CDR3 nucleotides are TGTGCCAGCAGTCCCCTGGGGACAGGGGCCCCTTTACAGCATTTT.

This clone showed up just a few times. This rearrangement joins TRBV19 to TRBJ1-3; 11 nucleotides align to TRBD1. J lost 0 bases, V lost 4 bases, and 2 bases had no gene match. This CDR3 has 16 residues. From germline, CDR1 is LNHDA and CDR2 SQIVND (reference sequence). The CDR3 sequence is CASSRTGGISGNTIYF. DNA for the CDR3: TGTGCCAGTAGTAGGACAGGGGGCATCTCTGGAAACACCATATATTTT.

The J gene is TRBJ2-2, the V gene TRBV11-1, with a tentative D call TRBD1 (5 bases). CDR1 is SGHAT, CDR2 FQDESV, per germline (reference sequence). The CDR3 is 14 residues long. V lost 6 bases and J lost 1, with 9 bases in between. CDR3 bases: TGTGCCAGCAGTCCGACAGTGAACACCGGGGAGCTGTTTTTT. As protein: CASSPTVNTGELFF. Supplemented by reference TRBV11-1 and TRBJ2-2, the full variable domain reads EAEVAQSPRYKITEKSQAVAFWCDPISGHATLYWYRQILGQGPELLVQFQDESVVDDSQLPKDRFSAERLKGVDSTLKIQPAELGDSAMYLCASSPTVNTGELFFGEGSRLTVL.

This chain links TRBV7-9 with TRBJ1-3; 9 nucleotides align to TRBD1. The CDR3 totals 16 residues. The trim removed 0 bases at V and 6 bases at J, leaving 6 bases unmatched. CDR1 is SEHNR, CDR2 FQNEAQ, per germline (reference sequence). The CDR3 coding sequence is TGTGCCAGCAGCTTAGCGGGGACAGGGAAAGAAAACACCATATATTTT. Translation: CASSLAGTGKENTIYF.

This clone is a singleton in its sample. This rearrangement joins TRBV23-1 to TRBJ1-1; 8 bases align to TRBD1. TRBV23-1 is an ORF for which the function is uncertain. The trim removed 3 bases at V and 9 bases at J, leaving 12 bases unmatched. The CDR3 runs 15 residues. CDR3 sequence: CASSQAQGVGLKAFF. The CDR3 DNA is TGCGCCAGCAGTCAGGCACAGGGGGTAGGATTGAAAGCTTTCTTT.

The DNA of the CDR3 is TGTGCCATCAGTGAGCCTAGTATCTACGAGCAGTACTTC. Amino acids: CAISEPSIYEQYF. The chain links TRBV10-3 to TRBJ2-7; D is ambiguous. V lost 2 bases and J 3 bases, leaving 8 bases between the germline ends. The germline V gene has CDR1 ENHRY and CDR2 SYGVKD. The CDR3 extends over 13 amino acids.

The chain uses TRBV19 and TRBJ2-5; 8 bases fit TRBD1. The germline gives CDR1 LNHDA, CDR2 SQIVND (reference sequence). J was trimmed by 3 bases and V by 4 bases; bases with no gene match: 4. The CDR3 has 14 amino acids. The CDR3 DNA follows: TGTGCCAGTAGTACCCAGGGGGCAGAAGAGACCCAGTACTTC. It yields the protein CASSTQGAEETQYF. The full variable domain, with the rest looked up from reference TRBV19 and TRBJ2-5, is DGGITQSPKYLFRKEGQNVTLSCEQNLNHDAMYWYRQDPGQGLRLIYYSQIVNDFQKGDIAEGYSVSREKKESFPLTVTSAQKNPTAFYLCASSTQGAEETQYFGPGTRLLVL.

The CDR3 protein is CASSYLFTDTQYF. For the CDR3, the DNA is TGTGCCAGCAGTTATCTTTTCACAGATACGCAGTATTTT. The J gene is TRBJ2-3, the V gene TRBV27; unclear D gene. The CDR3 extends over 13 amino acids. With 4 bases removed from V and 2 bases from J, the gap between germline ends came to 7 bases. Looked up from germline, CDR1 is MNHEY and CDR2 is SMNVEV (reference sequence).

This rearrangement joins TRBV6-4 to TRBJ1-1; maybe TRBD1 (5 bases). V was shortened by 6 bases and J by 5 bases, with 22 bases between the two germline ends. The CDR3 has 16 residues. Germline CDR1 is MRHNA and CDR2 is SNTAGT. The CDR3 DNA reads as TGTGCCAGCAGCTTACGATTCGGGGGTGGAGGAACTGAAGCTTTCTTT. Protein: CASSLRFGGGGTEAFF.

The gene calls are TRBV30 and TRBJ1-1, with D tentatively TRBD1 (5 bases). Germline CDR1 GTSNPN, CDR2 SVGIG (reference sequence). V was cut by 5 bases and J by 0 bases, with 13 bases left in between. The CDR3 is 14 amino acids. Written as DNA, the CDR3 is TGTGCCTGGGGCTTGGAGGGGCTGAACACTGAAGCTTTCTTT. This encodes CAWGLEGLNTEAFF.

The chain joins TRBV5-1 to TRBJ1-2; 7 bases line up with TRBD1. V dropped 0 bases and J dropped 6; count of bases not matched to a gene: 2. The CDR3 contains 13 residues. The germline V gene encodes CDR1 SGHRS and CDR2 YFSETQ. The DNA for the CDR3 is TGCGCCAGCAGCTTGGACAGGGGTGATGGCTACACCTTC. Amino acid sequence: CASSLDRGDGYTF.

This chain joins TRBV6-1 and TRBJ1-1; 8 positions match TRBD1. Trimming removed 1 base from V and 8 bases from J; junction bases left unmatched: 6. This CDR3 contains 14 residues. Germline-derived CDR1 and CDR2 are MNHNS and SASEGT. The CDR3 DNA sequence: TGTGCCAGCAGTGAAGACAGGACAGGGATGGAAGCTTTCTTT. Its translation is CASSEDRTGMEAFF.

CDR3 DNA: TGCGCCAGCAGCTTGAGCGGGGGAACCGGGGAGCTGTTTTTT. Protein sequence: CASSLSGGTGELFF. The chain couples TRBV5-1 to TRBJ2-2; 8 nucleotides line up with TRBD2. This CDR3 spans 14 amino acids. Germline V CDR1 and CDR2: SGHRS, YFSETQ. The V and J ends lost 1 base and 5 bases, in that order; junction bases with no gene match: 1.